Listed below are T cell receptor beta chains from one sample, sequenced in a study of blood T cell repertoires in COVID-19. Clones were read by immunoSEQ multiplex PCR, and TCRdb kept only the in-frame ones, dropping some. The sample includes 200,000 to 250,000 clones, roughly 80% of them seen just once. Source material: peripheral blood. Receptors were obtained from a woman aged 45 to 65 with acute or convalescent COVID-19. Each CDR3 is given with its conserved first and last residue. Size values are once, few and many counts, or a class for expanded clones, and some rows have none.

clone size | CDR3 length | V gene | CDR3 protein
once | 14 | TRBV28 | CASSLEGTVSPLHF
once | 16 | TRBV5-1 | CASSLAPGQSTDTQYF
once | 12 | TRBV7-9 | CASSSGPAEAFF
- | 17 | TRBV15 | CATSRDSIGQGYQPQHF
- | 17 | TRBV9 | CASSGWAPGRSGGEAFF
- | 13 | TRBV10-2 | CASVGQVTYEQYF
- | 14 | TRBV5-8 | CASRRRTGWNTIYF
- | 13 | TRBV11-2 | CASSHQTKNIQYF
- | 13 | TRBV18 | CASSQRQQYGYTF
- | 15 | TRBV18 | CASSPLGTGAYEQYF
- | 13 | TRBV24-1 | CATSATSTDTQYF
- | 13 | TRBV7-2 | CASSSRVQETQYF
- | 14 | TRBV28 | CASSFGGLNQPQHF
- | 15 | TRBV25-1 | CASSERRGSGNTIYF
- | 13 | TRBV18 | CASSSSLRDEQFF
- | 15 | TRBV10-3 | CAISEDGQVHQPQHF
- | 13 | TRBV12-3/TRBV12-4 | CASSMQGVYGYTF
- | 13 | TRBV19 | CASSEAQQGEQFF
- | 21 | TRBV28 | CASTVDPLTLTDRVRNTEAFF
- | 15 | TRBV9 | CASSVVVASGHEQFF
- | 14 | TRBV3-1/TRBV3-2 | CASSQGRGGQPQHF
- | 12 | TRBV12-3/TRBV12-4 | CASSSQGRELFF
- | 16 | TRBV7-2 | CASTLSGTGAMYGYTF
- | 15 | TRBV6-5 | CASKLAGANTGELFF
- | 17 | TRBV19 | CASSPQAGDYQYNEQFF
- | 15 | TRBV11-3 | CASSLTGSVADTQYF
- | 16 | TRBV6-5 | CASSYSMGRGRTEAFF
- | 14 | TRBV6-1 | CASRAAGTGNTIYF
- | 13 | TRBV10-3 | CAISVDTSYGYTF
- | 12 | TRBV12-3/TRBV12-4 | CASNGRTDTQYF
- | 14 | TRBV29-1 | CSVEGGIGLATQYF
- | 16 | TRBV7-2 | CASSSEPTGLNQPQHF
- | 14 | TRBV7-2 | CASSLGPGLWEQFF
- | 14 | TRBV19 | CASSPRGLFEKLFF
many | 15 | TRBV13 | CASSEKQGINEKLFF
- | 12 | TRBV7-6 | CASSLPQETQYF
- | 13 | TRBV5-1 | CASSSPRTDTQYF
- | 15 | TRBV5-1 | CASSLAGGLNQPQHF
- | 14 | TRBV4-2 | CASSPGTDNEKLFF
- | 14 | TRBV7-2 | CASSIGQGENTIYF
- | 15 | TRBV14 | CASSRTSGRYNEQFF
- | 15 | TRBV19 | CASDFGGLMVQPQHF
- | 11 | TRBV20-1 | CSASADTEAFF
- | 14 | TRBV5-6 | CASSLLDRNTEAFF
- | 12 | TRBV20-1 | CSASNRNTEAFF
- | 15 | TRBV11-3 | CASSGRQGTNEKLFF
once | 16 | TRBV11-1 | CASSSPGTSGYNEQFF
- | 13 | TRBV5-4 | CASSYYTGYEQYF
- | 13 | TRBV28 | CASSNRGTDTQYF
- | 14 | TRBV10-3 | CAILGQGGYYGYTF
- | 15 | TRBV5-1 | CASSLGRGDYNEQFF
- | 15 | TRBV19 | CASRRQEGANEKLFF
- | 11 | TRBV21-1 | CARQGNQPQHF
- | 15 | TRBV6-2/TRBV6-3 | CASSTGTDSYNEQFF
- | 15 | TRBV7-2 | CASSSPDRANYGYTF